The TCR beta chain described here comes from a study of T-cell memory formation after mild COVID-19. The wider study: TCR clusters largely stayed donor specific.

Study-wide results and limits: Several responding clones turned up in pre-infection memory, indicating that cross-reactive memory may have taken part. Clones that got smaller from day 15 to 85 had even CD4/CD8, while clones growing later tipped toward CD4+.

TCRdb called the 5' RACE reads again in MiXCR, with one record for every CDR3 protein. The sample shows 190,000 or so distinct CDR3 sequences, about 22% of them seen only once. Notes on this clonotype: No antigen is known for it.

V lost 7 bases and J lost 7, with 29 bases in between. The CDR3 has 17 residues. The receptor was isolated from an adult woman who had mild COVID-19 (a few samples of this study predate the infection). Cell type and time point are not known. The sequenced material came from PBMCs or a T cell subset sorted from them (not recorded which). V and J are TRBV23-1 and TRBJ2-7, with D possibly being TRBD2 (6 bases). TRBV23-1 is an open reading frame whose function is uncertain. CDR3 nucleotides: TGCGCCAGCATCCGCCAAAGACGGGGGAGACCTGTAGAAGAGCAGTACTTC. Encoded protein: CASIRQRRGRPVEEQYF.